This T cell receptor beta chain is from a study of T cells in Graves' hyperthyroidism and ophthalmopathy. This clonotype was recorded a few times. Regions amplified from RNA transcripts were the TCR beta CDR3 regions. A first-round RT-PCR of the TCR CDR3 used the HTBI primer set. TCRdb reprocessed the multiplex PCR reads with MiXCR, giving one entry per CDR3 protein. Of about 660,000 distinct CDR3 sequences in the sample, roughly 45% are singletons; the top ten hold less than 9%. In germline, CDR1 is WNHNN, CDR2 SYGVQD (reference sequence). V trimming: 4 bases; J trimming: 6 bases; junction bases outside the gene matches: 8. The CDR3 spans 16 residues.

The sample consisted of peripheral blood or thyroid tissue (not recorded which). The source of this sequence is an adult man with Graves' disease, either hyperthyroidism or ophthalmopathy (not recorded which). V gene TRBV10-1 combines with J gene TRBJ2-2; TRBD1 agrees at 10 bases. CDR3 sequence: CASSGPGQGRPGELFF. The CDR3 DNA is TGCGCCAGCAGTGGTCCGGGACAGGGGAGGCCCGGGGAGCTGTTTTTT.